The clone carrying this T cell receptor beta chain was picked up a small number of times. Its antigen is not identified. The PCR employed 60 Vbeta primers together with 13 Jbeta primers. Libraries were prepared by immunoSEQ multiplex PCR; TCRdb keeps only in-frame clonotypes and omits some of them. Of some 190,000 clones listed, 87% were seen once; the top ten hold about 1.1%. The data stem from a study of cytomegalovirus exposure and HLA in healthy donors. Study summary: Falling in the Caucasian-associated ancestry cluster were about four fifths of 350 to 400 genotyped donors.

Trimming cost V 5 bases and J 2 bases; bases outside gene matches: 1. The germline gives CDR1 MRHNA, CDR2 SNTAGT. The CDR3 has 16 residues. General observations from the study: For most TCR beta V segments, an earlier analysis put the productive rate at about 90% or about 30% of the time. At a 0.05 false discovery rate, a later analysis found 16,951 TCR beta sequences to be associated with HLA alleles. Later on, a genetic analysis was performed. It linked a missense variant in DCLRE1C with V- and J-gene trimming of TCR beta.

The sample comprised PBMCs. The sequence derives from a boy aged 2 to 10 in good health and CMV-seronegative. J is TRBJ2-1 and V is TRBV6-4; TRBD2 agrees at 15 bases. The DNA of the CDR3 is TGTGCCAGCAGTCGGACTAGCGGGGGGGCCTACAATGAGCAGTTCTTC. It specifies CASSRTSGGAYNEQFF.